These 7 T cell receptor beta chains originate from one sample sequenced in a study of beta chain features in type 1 diabetes. Expressed TCRB transcripts were sequenced because the isolated RNA had all been reverse transcribed beforehand. Using immunoSEQ multiplex PCR, the repertoire was profiled, and TCRdb retains in-frame clones only, with some absent. The table records about 320,000 clones, less than 15% of them present only once. What was sequenced was central memory CD4+ T cells from blood. The receptors were gathered from a man in his thirties or forties in good health.

The sample holds many counts of this clone. The V call is TRBV4-1, the J call TRBJ1-2; TRBD1 matches 9 bases. Germline V gene lookup returns CDR1 MGHRA and CDR2 YSYEKL. V was pared by 1 base and J by 4 bases, with 10 bases of the junction left unmatched. The CDR3 extends over 17 amino acids. CDR3 residues: CASSQAGTGKVSYGYTF. The CDR3 DNA follows: TGCGCCAGCAGCCAAGCCGGGACAGGGAAGGTGAGCTATGGCTACACCTTC.

This clone was found a few times. The genes are TRBV7-2 and TRBJ2-2; D call uncertain. This CDR3 comprises 15 residues. The V end lost 1 base, the J end lost 0 bases, and 6 bases lay between the germline ends. Germline V gene data show CDR1 as SGHTA and CDR2 as FQGNSA. The CDR3 is CASSLGTTNTGELFF. CDR3 coding DNA: TGTGCCAGCAGCTTAGGGACCACGAACACCGGGGAGCTGTTTTTT.

The V and J genes are TRBV7-8 and TRBJ2-5; 9 nucleotides agree with TRBD2. J was trimmed by 5 bases and V by 1 base; bases with no gene match: 5. The CDR3 is 15 residues long. In germline, CDR1 is SGHVS, CDR2 FQNEAQ. The CDR3 sequence: CASSLGGGATETQYF. CDR3 coding DNA: TGTGCCAGCAGCTTAGGCGGGGGGGCTACGGAGACCCAGTACTTC.

The sample holds a few counts of this clone. The chain is built from TRBV4-1 and TRBJ1-3, with TRBD1 as a possible D gene (5 bases). Germline V CDR1 and CDR2: MGHRA, YSYEKL. The CDR3 totals 16 residues. V lost 2 bases, J lost 0 bases, and 11 bases lay in between. The CDR3 nucleotides read TGCGCCAGCAGCCAAAGGACACGAACCTCTGGAAACACCATATATTTT. It encodes CASSQRTRTSGNTIYF.

This chain uses TRBV6-8 with TRBJ2-3; no firm D call. This CDR3 comprises 12 residues. The germline CDR1 and CDR2 sequences are MNHGY and SAAAGT. The V end lost 5 bases, the J end lost 2 bases, and 5 bases lay between the germline ends. CDR3 coding DNA: TGTGCCAGCAGTCAATTCACAGATACGCAGTATTTT. Protein sequence: CASSQFTDTQYF.

This clone was detected a few times. This chain connects TRBV11-3 to TRBJ2-5; 7 nucleotides agree with TRBD2. J lost 4 bases, V lost 0 bases, and 5 bases had no gene match. The CDR3 runs to 15 residues. Germline CDR1 SGHNT, CDR2 YENEEA. Here the CDR3 reads CASSLDGGEGETQYF. The CDR3 region has the DNA TGTGCCAGCAGCTTAGATGGAGGGGAGGGAGAGACCCAGTACTTC.

This chain connects TRBV27 to TRBJ1-3; D is uncertain. V lost 4 bases and J 0 bases, leaving 4 bases between the germline ends. The V gene's germline CDR1 is MNHEY and CDR2 SMNVEV (reference sequence). This CDR3 region has 13 residues. The CDR3 reads CASSSGSGNTIYF. CDR3 in DNA: TGTGCCAGCAGTTCGGGCTCTGGAAACACCATATATTTT.